This note documents a single T cell receptor beta chain sequence. The CDR3 is made up of 14 amino acids. Losses at the gene ends were 6 bases for V and 5 bases for J; bases not matched to a gene: 8. Germline V gene lookup returns CDR1 MDHEN and CDR2 SYDVKM. Original methodology: Nucleated cell counts were estimated from reference gene primer amplification. The repertoire was sequenced with immunoSEQ multiplex PCR; TCRdb's copy has only in-frame clones and lacks some. For V, J and clone size, that table is used; D and trimming come from the DNA. The sample has more than 250,000 clones, 87% seen once. The data derive from a study of blood T cell repertoires in COVID-19. Study in general: Donors in the United States, Italy and Spain gave samples during acute or convalescent COVID-19. PBMCs, B-cell-depleted T cells, or T cells provided the cDNA or gDNA that made up the material.

This TCR was sampled from a man aged 45-65 years with active or convalescent COVID-19. The source material was peripheral blood. This chain connects TRBV28 to TRBJ2-7; 9 bases align to TRBD1. The CDR3 loop is CASRNPGQGDEQYF. The CDR3, as DNA: TGTGCCAGCAGGAACCCGGGACAGGGTGACGAGCAGTACTTC.